This T cell receptor beta chain was documented in a study of cytomegalovirus exposure and HLA in healthy donors. Study-wide results and caveats: According to the study, roughly 160 TCR beta chains were cytomegalovirus-associated. On later analysis, the bulk of CMV-associated TCR beta chains appeared to be HLA-restricted. A missense variant in DCLRE1C was later tied to TCR beta V- and J-gene trimming.

The primer mix had 60 Vbeta and 13 Jbeta primers. This table comes from immunoSEQ multiplex PCR, and its TCRdb copy is limited to in-frame clones, with some not included. In the table there are more than 200,000 clones, about three quarters of which are singletons. The ends were cut back, 5 bases at V and 8 bases at J, with 15 bases in the middle. Germline V lookup: CDR1 SEHNR, CDR2 FQNEAQ (reference sequence). The CDR3 runs 14 residues. On this clone itself: Its antigen is as yet unknown.

This rearrangement joins TRBV7-9 to TRBJ1-4; possible D gene TRBD1, 6 bases. The sequence was collected from a middle-aged man in good health and CMV-seronegative. The sample was PBMCs. DNA for the CDR3: TGTGCCAGCAGCCTTATTTTCCAGGGGGAAAAACTGTTTTTT. Translated, it gives CASSLIFQGEKLFF.